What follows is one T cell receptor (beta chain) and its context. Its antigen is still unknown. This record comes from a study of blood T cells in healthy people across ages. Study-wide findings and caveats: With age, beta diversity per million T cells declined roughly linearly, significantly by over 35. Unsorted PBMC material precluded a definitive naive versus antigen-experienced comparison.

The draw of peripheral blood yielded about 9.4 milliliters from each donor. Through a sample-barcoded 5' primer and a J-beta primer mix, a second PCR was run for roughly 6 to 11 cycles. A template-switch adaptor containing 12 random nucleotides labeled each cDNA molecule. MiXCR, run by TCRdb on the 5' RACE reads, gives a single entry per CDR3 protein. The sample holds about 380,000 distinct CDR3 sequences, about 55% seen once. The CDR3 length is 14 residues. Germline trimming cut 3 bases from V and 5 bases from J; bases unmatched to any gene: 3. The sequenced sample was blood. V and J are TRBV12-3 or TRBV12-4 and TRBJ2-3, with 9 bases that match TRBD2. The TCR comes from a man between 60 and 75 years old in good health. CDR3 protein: CASSLAGGQDTQYF. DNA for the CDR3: TGTGCCAGCAGTTTGGCGGGGGGGCAAGATACGCAGTATTTT.